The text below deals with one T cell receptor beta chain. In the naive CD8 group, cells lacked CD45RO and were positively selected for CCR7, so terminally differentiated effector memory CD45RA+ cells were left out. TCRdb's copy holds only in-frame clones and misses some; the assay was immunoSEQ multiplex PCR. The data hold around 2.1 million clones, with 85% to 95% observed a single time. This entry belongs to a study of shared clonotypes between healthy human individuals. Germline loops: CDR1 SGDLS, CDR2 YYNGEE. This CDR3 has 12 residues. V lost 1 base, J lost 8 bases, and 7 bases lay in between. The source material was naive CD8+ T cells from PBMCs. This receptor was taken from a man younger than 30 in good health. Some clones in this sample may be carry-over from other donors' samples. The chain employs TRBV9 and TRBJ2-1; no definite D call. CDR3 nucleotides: TGTGCCAGCAGCGTAAGATGGGATGAGCAGTTCTTC. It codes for CASSVRWDEQFF.